This T cell receptor (beta chain) was captured in a study of shared clonotypes between healthy human individuals. Study at large: CD4 naive and CD4 memory each took three plates per donor, while CD8 naive took two and CD8 memory one. Study-level results: Clonotype sharing among donors was thought likely to change with sequencing depth.

Data came from immunoSEQ multiplex PCR; TCRdb stores just in-frame clones and leaves some out. The sample holds approximately 640,000 clones, roughly 91% seen once. Germline V gene data show CDR1 as SGDLS and CDR2 as YYNGEE. V gave up 0 bases and J gave up 4 bases, with 22 bases separating them. This CDR3 is built from 18 residues. Concerning this clone itself: The target antigen is unknown.

Sequencing used memory CD8+ T cells from PBMCs. Sample subset: CD45RO+ cells pooled with CCR7-negative TemRA cells. This chain connects TRBV9 to TRBJ1-1, with D tentatively TRBD1 (5 bases). The receptor's source is a young man in good health. Some clones in this sample may be carry-over from other donors' samples. CDR3 residues: CASSVERGGPIGGTEAFF. The CDR3 bases are TGTGCCAGCAGCGTAGAGCGGGGAGGGCCAATCGGGGGCACTGAAGCTTTCTTT.